The entry below gives a single T cell receptor beta chain sequence along with its context. What it recognizes is unknown. Several immunoSEQ plates received, in even portions, the genomic DNA of each subset. The protocol was immunoSEQ multiplex PCR, while the TCRdb copy is restricted to in-frame clones and leaves out a portion. The sample has roughly 2.5 million clones; approximately 94% are singletons. The source of the sample is a study of shared clonotypes between healthy human individuals. Study results and caveats: There were few donors, and this limited the genetic and exposure-history diversity represented. An anticipated effect of sequencing depth on clonotype sharing among donors was recognized.

The CDR3 spans 15 residues. Looked up from germline, CDR1 is MRHNA and CDR2 is SNTAGT. With 8 bases removed from V and 0 bases from J, the gap between germline ends came to 16 bases. CD4+ cells underwent separation, giving CD45RA+ naive and CD45RA-negative memory subsets. The V call is TRBV6-4, the J call TRBJ1-1; D is possibly TRBD1 (5 bases). The sequencing sample was made of naive CD4+ T cells sorted from blood. As to subset: CD45RA+ positively selected. The clonotype comes from a man between 18 and 29 years old in good health. In DNA form, the CDR3 reads TGTGCCAGCGCAGGGACTCCTGTCATGAACACTGAAGCTTTCTTT. Encoded protein: CASAGTPVMNTEAFF.